The rows below give T cell receptor beta chains drawn from one sample of a study. Via MiXCR, TCRdb re-called the 5' RACE reads, giving one row per CDR3 protein. The sample has 25,000 to 35,000 distinct CDR3 sequences; about 24% are singletons. The sequencing sample was made of memory CD4+ T cells sorted from blood. The receptors come from a female donor with breast cancer. Both conserved end residues are part of each CDR3. The order of the fields is CDR3 DNA, CDR3 protein, V gene, J gene, D gene, clone size. The D gene is left open where the match is weak. For some rows the clone size is stated as once, few or many, or as a class when expanded; others skip it.

cdr3_nt: TGTGCCAGCAGTTTAGACGGATACGAGCAGTACTTC
cdr3_aa: CASSLDGYEQYF
v_call: TRBV27
j_call: TRBJ2-7
d_call: NA
clone_size: few

cdr3_nt: TGTACCTGGAGTGTACTGGAGACAAACTATGGCTACACCTTC
cdr3_aa: CTWSVLETNYGYTF
v_call: TRBV30
j_call: TRBJ1-2
d_call: NA
clone_size: NA

cdr3_nt: TGTGCCAGCAGTTCCCAAAGTTCACCTCAGCCCCAGCATTTT
cdr3_aa: CASSSQSSPQPQHF
v_call: TRBV28
j_call: TRBJ1-5
d_call: NA
clone_size: NA

cdr3_nt: TGTGCCTGGGAATCCGGATCCCTCTCTCAGTTCTTC
cdr3_aa: CAWESGSLSQFF
v_call: TRBV30
j_call: TRBJ2-1
d_call: NA
clone_size: once

cdr3_nt: TGTGCCAGCAGCTTGAGGGGTGACACTGAAGCTTTCTTT
cdr3_aa: CASSLRGDTEAFF
v_call: TRBV5-4
j_call: TRBJ1-1
d_call: NA
clone_size: once

cdr3_nt: TGTGCCAGCAGTTTAGGCTCAGGGGGCACAGATACGCAGTATTTT
cdr3_aa: CASSLGSGGTDTQYF
v_call: TRBV28
j_call: TRBJ2-3
d_call: NA
clone_size: few

cdr3_nt: TGTGCCAGCAGTTTAGGGTCGAGACAGTACTTC
cdr3_aa: CASSLGSRQYF
v_call: TRBV27
j_call: TRBJ2-7
d_call: NA
clone_size: few

cdr3_nt: TGTGCCAGCAGTCTGCCAGGGTCAGACACTGAAGCTTTCTTT
cdr3_aa: CASSLPGSDTEAFF
v_call: TRBV27
j_call: TRBJ1-1
d_call: NA
clone_size: many

cdr3_nt: TGTGCCAGCCCCGTAACAGGGGGCCTGAACACTGAAGCTTTCTTT
cdr3_aa: CASPVTGGLNTEAFF
v_call: TRBV6-5
j_call: TRBJ1-1
d_call: TRBD1
clone_size: few

cdr3_nt: TGCGCCAGCAGCCCTGCGACCATCTTCCTTAACACCGGGGAGCTGTTTTTT
cdr3_aa: CASSPATIFLNTGELFF
v_call: TRBV4-3
j_call: TRBJ2-2
d_call: NA
clone_size: few

cdr3_nt: TGTGCCGGCGGCTTTCAGGGGCGCGAGCAGTACTTC
cdr3_aa: CAGGFQGREQYF
v_call: TRBV7-9
j_call: TRBJ2-7
d_call: NA
clone_size: NA

cdr3_nt: TGCGTCAGCAGCTTGAGAGCGGGGTCTTTTGAGCAGTACTTC
cdr3_aa: CVSSLRAGSFEQYF
v_call: TRBV5-1
j_call: TRBJ2-7
d_call: TRBD2
clone_size: few

cdr3_nt: TGCGCCAGCAGCCCCTTGAGGGACAGCTCCTACAATGAGCAGTTCTTC
cdr3_aa: CASSPLRDSSYNEQFF
v_call: TRBV4-1
j_call: TRBJ2-1
d_call: TRBD1
clone_size: medium-sized

cdr3_nt: TGTGCCAGCAGCGTAGGGGGGGAGACTGAAGCTTTCTTT
cdr3_aa: CASSVGGETEAFF
v_call: TRBV9
j_call: TRBJ1-1
d_call: NA
clone_size: NA

cdr3_nt: TGTGCCAGCAGCCCAGGGACATTTCAGTACTTC
cdr3_aa: CASSPGTFQYF
v_call: TRBV3-1
j_call: TRBJ2-4
d_call: NA
clone_size: NA

cdr3_nt: TGTGCCAGCAGCGTGGACAGTTCCTCTGGAAACACCATATATTTT
cdr3_aa: CASSVDSSSGNTIYF
v_call: TRBV9
j_call: TRBJ1-3
d_call: NA
clone_size: few

cdr3_nt: TGTGCCAGCAGTTTTGGTCGGGACGAGCAGTACTTC
cdr3_aa: CASSFGRDEQYF
v_call: TRBV27
j_call: TRBJ2-7
d_call: NA
clone_size: few

cdr3_nt: TGTGCCAGCCGACATCTTCCAGCGAACTCCTACGAGCAGTACTTC
cdr3_aa: CASRHLPANSYEQYF
v_call: TRBV5-5
j_call: TRBJ2-7
d_call: NA
clone_size: NA

cdr3_nt: TGCAGTGCTAGAGATGGCACCTCGGCAGATACGCAGTATTTT
cdr3_aa: CSARDGTSADTQYF
v_call: TRBV20-1
j_call: TRBJ2-3
d_call: NA
clone_size: NA

cdr3_nt: TGTGCCAGCAGCGGGAGCGGGGGGGCCTACATTGAGCAGTTCTTC
cdr3_aa: CASSGSGGAYIEQFF
v_call: TRBV9
j_call: TRBJ2-1
d_call: TRBD2
clone_size: few

cdr3_nt: TGCGCCAGCGGCCAAGAGCCGGCTTATAGCAATCAGCCCCAGCATTTT
cdr3_aa: CASGQEPAYSNQPQHF
v_call: TRBV4-1
j_call: TRBJ1-5
d_call: NA
clone_size: NA

cdr3_nt: TGTGCCAGCAGCTTGGGTATCAGCTACGAGCAGTACTTC
cdr3_aa: CASSLGISYEQYF
v_call: TRBV5-6
j_call: TRBJ2-7
d_call: NA
clone_size: many